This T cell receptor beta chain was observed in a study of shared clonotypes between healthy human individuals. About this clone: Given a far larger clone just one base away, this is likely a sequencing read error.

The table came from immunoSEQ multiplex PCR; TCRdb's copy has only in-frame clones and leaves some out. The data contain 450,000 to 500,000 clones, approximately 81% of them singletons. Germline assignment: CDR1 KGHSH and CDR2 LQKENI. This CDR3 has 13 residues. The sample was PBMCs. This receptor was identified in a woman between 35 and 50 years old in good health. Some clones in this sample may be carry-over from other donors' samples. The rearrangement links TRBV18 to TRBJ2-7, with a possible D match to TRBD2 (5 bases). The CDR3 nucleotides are TGTACCAGCTCACCCGCTCGGACTGGCGAGCAGTACTTC. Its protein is CTSSPARTGEQYF.